The 5 T cell receptor beta chains below were found in one sample sequenced in a study of T cell changes during pregnancy in multiple sclerosis. Sequencing used immunoSEQ multiplex PCR; TCRdb keeps in-frame clones, though not all of them. The sample has 45,000 to 55,000 clones, around 94% seen once. The starting material was CD4+ T cells from peripheral blood mononuclear cells, obtained in the second trimester of pregnancy. The receptors derive from a female donor in good health, enrolled as a control in a pregnancy study.

The V call is TRBV7-2, the J call TRBJ1-2; 12 nucleotides agree with TRBD1. From germline, CDR1 is SGHTA and CDR2 FQGNSA. V lost 6 bases, J lost 8 bases, and 4 bases stayed unmatched. The CDR3 sequence is 13 residues long. CDR3 in DNA: TGTGCCAGCAGACGGGACAGGGGGCTAGGCTACACCTTC. Protein product: CASRRDRGLGYTF. Full variable domain (rest looked up from reference TRBV7-2 and TRBJ1-2): GAGVSQSPSNKVTEKGKDVELRCDPISGHTALYWYRQSLGQGLEFLIYFQGNSAPDKSGLPSDRFSAERTGGSVSTLTIQRTQQEDSAVYLCASRRDRGLGYTFGSGTRLTVV.

Of note for this clone: This CDR3 is also generated by other DNA sequences in the sample. The J gene is TRBJ2-3, the V gene TRBV5-1; 7 nucleotides line up with TRBD2. CDR1 and CDR2 (germline): SGHRS, YFSETQ. The CDR3 runs 14 residues. After removal of 4 bases from V and 0 bases from J, the junction contained 2 bases not matched to a gene. The CDR3 here is CASSLSGSTDTQYF. Written as DNA, the CDR3 is TGCGCCAGCAGCCTTAGCGGGAGCACAGATACGCAGTATTTT.

J is TRBJ1-4 and V is TRBV9; 7 bases map to TRBD1. CDR1 and CDR2 (germline): SGDLS, YYNGEE. The junction had 3 bases not matched to a gene; V was cut back by 4 bases and J by 6 bases. The CDR3 consists of 13 residues. CDR3 residues: CASSPDRDEKLFF. The CDR3, as DNA: TGTGCCAGCAGCCCCGACAGGGATGAAAAACTGTTTTTT.

CDR3 coding DNA: TGCGCCAGCAGCTTGGTTTTGGCGGGGGGGAATCAAGAGACCCAGTACTTC. This codes for CASSLVLAGGNQETQYF. The gene calls are TRBV5-1 and TRBJ2-5, with TRBD2 matching over 9 bases. CDR1 is SGHRS, CDR2 YFSETQ, per germline. V dropped 0 bases and J dropped 2; count of bases not matched to a gene: 8. This CDR3 has 17 residues.

The V call is TRBV29-1, the J call TRBJ2-1; tentative D call: TRBD2 (5 bases). With 6 bases removed from V and 6 bases from J, the gap between germline ends came to 12 bases. The germline V gene has CDR1 SQVTM and CDR2 ANQGSEA. CDR3 length: 12 amino acids. Written as DNA, the CDR3 is TGCAGCGTCACCGGAGGAGCCAATGAGCAGTTCTTC. It translates to CSVTGGANEQFF.